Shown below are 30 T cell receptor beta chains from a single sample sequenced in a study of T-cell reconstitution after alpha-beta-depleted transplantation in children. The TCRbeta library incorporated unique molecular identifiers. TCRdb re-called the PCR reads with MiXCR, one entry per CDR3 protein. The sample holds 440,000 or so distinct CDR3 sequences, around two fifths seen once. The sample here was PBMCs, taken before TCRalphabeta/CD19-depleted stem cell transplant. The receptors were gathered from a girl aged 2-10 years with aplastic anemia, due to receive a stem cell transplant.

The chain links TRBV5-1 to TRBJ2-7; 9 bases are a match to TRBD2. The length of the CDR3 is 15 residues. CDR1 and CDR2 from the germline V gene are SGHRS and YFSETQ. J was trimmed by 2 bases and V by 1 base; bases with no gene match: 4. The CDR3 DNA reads TGCGCCAGCAGCTTGCGGGCTAGCGGGGCCTACGAGCAGTACTTC. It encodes CASSLRASGAYEQYF.

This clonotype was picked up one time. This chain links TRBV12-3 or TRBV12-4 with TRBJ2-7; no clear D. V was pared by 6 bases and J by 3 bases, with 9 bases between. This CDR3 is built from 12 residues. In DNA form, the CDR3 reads TGTGCCAGCAGAAGCAGAAACTACGAGCAGTACTTC. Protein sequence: CASRSRNYEQYF.

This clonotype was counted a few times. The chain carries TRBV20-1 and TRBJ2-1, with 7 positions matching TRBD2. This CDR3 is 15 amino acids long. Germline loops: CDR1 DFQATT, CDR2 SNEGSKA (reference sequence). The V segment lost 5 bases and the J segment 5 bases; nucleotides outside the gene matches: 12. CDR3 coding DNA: TGCAGTGCTGAAAGCGGGACTAACCTTAACAATGAGCAGTTCTTC. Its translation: CSAESGTNLNNEQFF.

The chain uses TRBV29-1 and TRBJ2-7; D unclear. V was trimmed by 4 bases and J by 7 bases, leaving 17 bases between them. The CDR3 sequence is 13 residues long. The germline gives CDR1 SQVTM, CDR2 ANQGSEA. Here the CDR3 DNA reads TGCAGCGTTGGTTTCGGGCTTACCGGAGAGCAGTACTTC. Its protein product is CSVGFGLTGEQYF.

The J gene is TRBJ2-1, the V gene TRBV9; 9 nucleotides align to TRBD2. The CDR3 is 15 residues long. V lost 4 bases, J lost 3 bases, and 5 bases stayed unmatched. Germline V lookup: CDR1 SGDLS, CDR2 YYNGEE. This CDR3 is CASSPRLAVYNEQFF. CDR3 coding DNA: TGTGCCAGCAGCCCTCGACTAGCGGTCTACAATGAGCAGTTCTTC.

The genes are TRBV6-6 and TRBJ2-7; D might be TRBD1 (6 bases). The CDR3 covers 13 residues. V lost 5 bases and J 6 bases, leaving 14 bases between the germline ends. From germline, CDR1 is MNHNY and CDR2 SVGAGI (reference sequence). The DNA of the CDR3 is TGTGCCAGCAGTCCACAGGGAAGTAGCGAGCAGTACTTC. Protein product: CASSPQGSSEQYF.

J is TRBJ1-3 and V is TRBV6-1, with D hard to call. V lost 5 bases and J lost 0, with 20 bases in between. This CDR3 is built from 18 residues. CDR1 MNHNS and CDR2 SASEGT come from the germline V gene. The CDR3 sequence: CASSPDNYSPGSGNTIYF. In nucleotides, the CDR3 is TGTGCCAGCAGTCCCGATAATTACTCCCCGGGCTCTGGAAACACCATATATTTT.

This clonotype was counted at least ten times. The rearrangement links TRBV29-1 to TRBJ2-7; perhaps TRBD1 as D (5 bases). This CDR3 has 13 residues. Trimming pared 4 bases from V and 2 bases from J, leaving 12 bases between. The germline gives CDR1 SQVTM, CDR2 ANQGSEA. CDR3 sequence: CSVVKGLTYEQYF. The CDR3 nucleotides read TGCAGCGTTGTAAAGGGGTTGACCTACGAGCAGTACTTC.

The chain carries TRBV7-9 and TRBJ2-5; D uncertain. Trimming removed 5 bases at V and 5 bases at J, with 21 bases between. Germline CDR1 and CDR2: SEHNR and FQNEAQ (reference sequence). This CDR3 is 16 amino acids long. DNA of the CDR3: TGTGCCAGCAGCCAGCAGGCCAATAAGGCGGAGGAGACCCAGTACTTC. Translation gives CASSQQANKAEETQYF.

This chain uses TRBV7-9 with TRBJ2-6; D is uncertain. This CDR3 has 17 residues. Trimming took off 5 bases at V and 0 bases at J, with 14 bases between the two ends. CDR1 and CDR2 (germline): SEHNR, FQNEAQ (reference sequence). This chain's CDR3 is CASSATGASSGANVLTF. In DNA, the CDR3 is TGTGCCAGCAGCGCGACCGGAGCGAGCTCTGGGGCCAACGTCCTGACTTTC.

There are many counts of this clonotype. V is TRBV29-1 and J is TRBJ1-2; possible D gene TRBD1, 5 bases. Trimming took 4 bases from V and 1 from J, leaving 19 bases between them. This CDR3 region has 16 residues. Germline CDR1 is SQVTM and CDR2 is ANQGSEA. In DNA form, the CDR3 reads TGCAGCGTTGGCGACAGCTTATCGACTTTTAACTATGGCTACACCTTC. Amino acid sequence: CSVGDSLSTFNYGYTF.

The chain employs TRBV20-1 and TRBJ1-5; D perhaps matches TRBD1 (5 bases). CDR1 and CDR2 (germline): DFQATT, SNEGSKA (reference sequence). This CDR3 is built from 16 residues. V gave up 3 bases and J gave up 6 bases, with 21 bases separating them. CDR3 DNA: TGCAGTGCTAGTGATCCAATGAAGGGGCGGGGTCAGCCCCAGCATTTT. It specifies CSASDPMKGRGQPQHF.

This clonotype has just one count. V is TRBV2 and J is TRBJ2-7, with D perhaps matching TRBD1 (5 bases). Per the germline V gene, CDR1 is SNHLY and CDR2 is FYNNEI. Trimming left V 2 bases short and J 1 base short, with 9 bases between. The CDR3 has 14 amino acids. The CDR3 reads CASSEQGDSYEQYF. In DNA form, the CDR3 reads TGTGCCAGCAGTGAACAAGGGGATTCCTACGAGCAGTACTTC.

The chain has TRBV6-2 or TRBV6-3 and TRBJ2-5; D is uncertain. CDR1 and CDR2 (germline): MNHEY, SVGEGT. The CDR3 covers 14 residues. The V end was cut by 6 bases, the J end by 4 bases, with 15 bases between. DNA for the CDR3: TGTGCCAGCAGCCCTGTATCACTTCTAGAGACCCAGTACTTC. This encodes CASSPVSLLETQYF.

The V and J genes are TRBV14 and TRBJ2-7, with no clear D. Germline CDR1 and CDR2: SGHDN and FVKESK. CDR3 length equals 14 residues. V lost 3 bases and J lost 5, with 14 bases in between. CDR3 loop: CASSQALGRDEQYF. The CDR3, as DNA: TGTGCCAGCAGCCAGGCCTTAGGTAGAGACGAGCAGTACTTC.

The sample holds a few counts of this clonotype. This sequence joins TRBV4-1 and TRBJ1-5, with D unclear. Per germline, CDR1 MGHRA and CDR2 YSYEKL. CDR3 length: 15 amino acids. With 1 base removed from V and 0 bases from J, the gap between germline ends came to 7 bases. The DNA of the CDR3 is TGCGCCAGCAGCCAAGGGTCAGGTAGCAATCAGCCCCAGCATTTT. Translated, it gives CASSQGSGSNQPQHF.

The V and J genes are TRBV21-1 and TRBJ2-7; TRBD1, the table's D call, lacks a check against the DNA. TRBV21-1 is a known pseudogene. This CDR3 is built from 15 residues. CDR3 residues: CASRDQRDAAYEQYF. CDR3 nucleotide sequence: TGTGCCAGCAGAGACCAGAGGGACGCCGCCTACGAGCAGTACTTC.

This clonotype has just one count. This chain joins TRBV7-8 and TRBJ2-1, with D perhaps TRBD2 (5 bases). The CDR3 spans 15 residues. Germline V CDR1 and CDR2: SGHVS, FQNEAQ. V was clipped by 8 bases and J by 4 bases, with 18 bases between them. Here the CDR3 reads CASRSKSGAYNEQFF. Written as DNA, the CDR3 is TGTGCCAGCCGATCGAAAAGCGGAGCGTACAATGAGCAGTTCTTC.

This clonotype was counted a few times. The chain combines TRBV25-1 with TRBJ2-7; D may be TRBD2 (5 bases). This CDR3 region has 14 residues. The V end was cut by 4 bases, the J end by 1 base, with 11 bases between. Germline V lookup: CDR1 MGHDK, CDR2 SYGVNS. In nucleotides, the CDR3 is TGTGCCAGCAGTGGGATAGCGTTATCCTACGAGCAGTACTTC. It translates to CASSGIALSYEQYF.

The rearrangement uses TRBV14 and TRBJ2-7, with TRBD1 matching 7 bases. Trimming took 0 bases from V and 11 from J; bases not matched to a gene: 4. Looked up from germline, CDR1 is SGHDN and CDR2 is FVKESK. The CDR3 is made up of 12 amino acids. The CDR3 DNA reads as TGTGCCAGCAGCCAAGAGTCGGGGACAGAGTACTTC. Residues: CASSQESGTEYF.

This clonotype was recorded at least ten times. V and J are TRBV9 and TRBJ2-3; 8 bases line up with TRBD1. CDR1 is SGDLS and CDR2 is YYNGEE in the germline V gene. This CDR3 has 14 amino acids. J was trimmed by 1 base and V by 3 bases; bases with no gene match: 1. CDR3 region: CASSGGQGTDTQYF. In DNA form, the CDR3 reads TGTGCCAGCAGCGGGGGACAGGGCACAGATACGCAGTATTTT.

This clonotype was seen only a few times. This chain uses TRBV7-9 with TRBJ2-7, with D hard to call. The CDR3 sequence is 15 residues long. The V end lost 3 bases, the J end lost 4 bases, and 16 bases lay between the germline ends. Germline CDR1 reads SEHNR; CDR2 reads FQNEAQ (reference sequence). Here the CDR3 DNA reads TGTGCCAGCAGCTTCGCCGGGTTCCCTCTTTACGAGCAGTACTTC. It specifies CASSFAGFPLYEQYF.

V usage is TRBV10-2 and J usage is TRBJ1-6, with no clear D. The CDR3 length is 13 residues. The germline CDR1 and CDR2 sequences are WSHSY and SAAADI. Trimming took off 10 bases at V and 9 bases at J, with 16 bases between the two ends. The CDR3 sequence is CATTEGWISPLHF. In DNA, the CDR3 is TGCGCCACCACAGAGGGATGGATTTCACCCCTCCACTTT.

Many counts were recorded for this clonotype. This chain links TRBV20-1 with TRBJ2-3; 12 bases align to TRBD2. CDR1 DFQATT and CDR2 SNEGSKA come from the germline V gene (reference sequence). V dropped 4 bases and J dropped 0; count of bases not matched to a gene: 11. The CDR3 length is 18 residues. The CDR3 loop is CSAKTSGRLLTSTDTQYF. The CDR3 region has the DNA TGCAGTGCTAAGACTAGCGGGAGACTGCTAACTAGCACAGATACGCAGTATTTT.

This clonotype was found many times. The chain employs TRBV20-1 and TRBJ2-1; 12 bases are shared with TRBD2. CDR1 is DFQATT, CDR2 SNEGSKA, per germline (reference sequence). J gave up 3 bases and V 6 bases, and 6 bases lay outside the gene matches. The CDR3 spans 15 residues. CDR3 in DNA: TGCAGTGCACCTCTAGCGGGAGGGTTCTACAATGAGCAGTTCTTC. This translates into CSAPLAGGFYNEQFF.

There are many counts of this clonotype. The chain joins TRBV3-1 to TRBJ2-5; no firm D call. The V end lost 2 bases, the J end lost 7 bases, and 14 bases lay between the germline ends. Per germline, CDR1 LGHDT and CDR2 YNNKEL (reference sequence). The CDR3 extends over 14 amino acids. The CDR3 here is CASSQLDERVTQYF. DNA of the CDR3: TGTGCCAGCAGCCAACTAGACGAGCGCGTGACCCAGTACTTC.

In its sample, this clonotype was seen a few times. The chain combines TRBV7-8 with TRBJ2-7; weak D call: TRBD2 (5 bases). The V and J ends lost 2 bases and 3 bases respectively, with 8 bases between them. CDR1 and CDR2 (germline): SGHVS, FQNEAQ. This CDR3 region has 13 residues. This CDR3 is CASSLTGYYEQYF. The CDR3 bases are TGTGCCAGCAGCTTAACGGGGTACTACGAGCAGTACTTC.

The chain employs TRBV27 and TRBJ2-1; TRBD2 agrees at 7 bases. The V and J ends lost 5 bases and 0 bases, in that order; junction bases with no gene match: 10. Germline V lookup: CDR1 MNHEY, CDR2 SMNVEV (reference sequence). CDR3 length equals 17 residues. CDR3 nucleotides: TGTGCCAGCAGTCCTCGTTCTAGCGGCCTCTCCTACAATGAGCAGTTCTTC. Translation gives CASSPRSSGLSYNEQFF.

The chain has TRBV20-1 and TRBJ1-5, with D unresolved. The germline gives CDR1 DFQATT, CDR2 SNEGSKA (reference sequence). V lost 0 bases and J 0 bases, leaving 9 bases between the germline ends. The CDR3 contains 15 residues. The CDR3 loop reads CSAREGYNSNQPQHF. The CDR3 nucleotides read TGCAGTGCTAGAGAGGGATACAATAGCAATCAGCCCCAGCATTTT.

The CDR3 here is CASSLTGASKNIQYF. The CDR3 coding sequence is TGTGCCAGCAGTTTAACGGGGGCATCCAAAAACATTCAGTACTTC. V usage is TRBV12-3 or TRBV12-4 and J usage is TRBJ2-4; D is tentatively TRBD1 or TRBD2 (6 bases each). Trimming cost V 2 bases and J 2 bases, with 10 bases left between them. The CDR3 sequence is 15 residues long.